This T cell receptor beta chain appears in the sequencing data of a study of CD8 T cells in Susac syndrome. The RNA, roughly 0.45 to 1 ug, was put through reverse transcription using random hexamers. TCRdb fed the immunoSEQ multiplex PCR reads into MiXCR, producing one record per CDR3 protein. The sample lists around 170,000 distinct CDR3 sequences, about 95% occurring once. CDR1 KGHSY and CDR2 FQNENV come from the germline V gene. This CDR3 is 12 amino acids long. V lost 4 bases and J lost 4, with 8 bases in between. The chain combines TRBV16 with TRBJ2-7, with D hard to call. This TCR was recovered from a human donor with multiple sclerosis. The sample comprised CD8+ T cells from PBMCs. CDR3 loop: CASSLTIYEQYF. DNA for the CDR3: TGTGCCAGCAGCCTAACTATATACGAGCAGTACTTC. Drawing the rest from reference TRBV16 and TRBJ2-7, the complete variable domain is GEEVAQTPKHLVRGEGQKAKLYCAPIKGHSYVFWYQQVLKNEFKFLISFQNENVFDETGMPKERFSAKCLPNSPCSLEIQATKLEDSAVYFCASSLTIYEQYFGPGTRLTVT.